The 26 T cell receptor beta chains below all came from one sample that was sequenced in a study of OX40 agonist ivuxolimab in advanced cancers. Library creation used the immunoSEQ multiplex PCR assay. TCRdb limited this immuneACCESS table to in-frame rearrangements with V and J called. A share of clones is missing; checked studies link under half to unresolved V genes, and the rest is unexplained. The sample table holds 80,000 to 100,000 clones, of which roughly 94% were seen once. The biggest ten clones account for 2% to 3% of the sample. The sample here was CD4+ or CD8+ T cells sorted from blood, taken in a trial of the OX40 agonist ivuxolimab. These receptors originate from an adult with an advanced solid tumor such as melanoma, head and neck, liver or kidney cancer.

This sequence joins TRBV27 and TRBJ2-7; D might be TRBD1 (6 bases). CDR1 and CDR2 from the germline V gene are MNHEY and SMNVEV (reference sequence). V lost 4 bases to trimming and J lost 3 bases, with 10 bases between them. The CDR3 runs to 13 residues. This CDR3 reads CASSWGHLYEQYF. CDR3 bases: TGTGCCAGCAGTTGGGGACACCTCTACGAGCAGTACTTC.

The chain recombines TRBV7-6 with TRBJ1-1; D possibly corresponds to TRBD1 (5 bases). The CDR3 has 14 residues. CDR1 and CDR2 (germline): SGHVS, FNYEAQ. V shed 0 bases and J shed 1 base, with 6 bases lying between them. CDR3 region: CASSLAGTNTEAFF. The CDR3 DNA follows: TGTGCCAGCAGCTTAGCCGGGACGAACACTGAAGCTTTCTTT.

The CDR3 reads CASSYAESLYNEQFF. CDR3 nucleotides: TGTGCCAGCAGTTACGCGGAGAGTCTCTACAATGAGCAGTTCTTC. The genes are TRBV6-5 and TRBJ2-1; D gene uncertain. The ends were cut back, 2 bases at V and 3 bases at J, with 11 bases in the middle. CDR1 is MNHEY and CDR2 is SVGAGI in the germline V gene. CDR3 length equals 15 residues.

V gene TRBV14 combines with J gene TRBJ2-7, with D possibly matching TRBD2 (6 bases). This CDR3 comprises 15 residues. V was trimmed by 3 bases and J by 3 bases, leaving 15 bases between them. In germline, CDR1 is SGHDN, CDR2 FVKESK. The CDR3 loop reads CASSHPGTPGYEQYF. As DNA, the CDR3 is TGTGCCAGCAGCCATCCCGGGACTCCTGGCTACGAGCAGTACTTC.

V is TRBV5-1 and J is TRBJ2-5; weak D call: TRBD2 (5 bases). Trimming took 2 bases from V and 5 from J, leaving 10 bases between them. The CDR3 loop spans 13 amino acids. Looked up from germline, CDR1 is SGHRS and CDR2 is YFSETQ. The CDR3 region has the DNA TGCGCCAGCAGCTTCTTGACGGGGGAGACCCAGTACTTC. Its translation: CASSFLTGETQYF.

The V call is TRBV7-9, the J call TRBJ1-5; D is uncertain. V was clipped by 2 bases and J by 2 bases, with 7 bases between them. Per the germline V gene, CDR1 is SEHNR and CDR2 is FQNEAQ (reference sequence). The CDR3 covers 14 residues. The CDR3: CASSLSGGNQPQHF. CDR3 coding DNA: TGTGCCAGCAGCTTAAGCGGCGGCAATCAGCCCCAGCATTTT. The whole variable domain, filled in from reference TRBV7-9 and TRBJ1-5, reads DTGVSQNPRHKITKRGQNVTFRCDPISEHNRLYWYRQTLGQGPEFLTYFQNEAQLEKSRLLSDRFSAERPKGSFSTLEIQRTEQGDSAMYLCASSLSGGNQPQHFGDGTRLSIL.

CDR3: CASGSNQPQHF. CDR3 sequence (DNA): TGTGCTAGTGGTTCCAATCAGCCCCAGCATTTT. The chain carries TRBV12-5 and TRBJ1-5; no firm D call. The V gene lost 4 bases and the J gene lost 3 bases, with 1 base spanning the gap. The CDR3 spans 11 residues. Per the germline V gene, CDR1 is LGHNT and CDR2 is FRNRAP.

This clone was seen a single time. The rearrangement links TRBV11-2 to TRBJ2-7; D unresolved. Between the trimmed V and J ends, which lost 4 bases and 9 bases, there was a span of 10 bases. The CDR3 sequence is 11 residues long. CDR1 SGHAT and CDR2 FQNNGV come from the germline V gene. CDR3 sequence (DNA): TGTGCCAGCAGCTCCCCCGGCCGGCAGTACTTC. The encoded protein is CASSSPGRQYF. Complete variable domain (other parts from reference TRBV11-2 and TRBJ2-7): EAGVAQSPRYKIIEKRQSVAFWCNPISGHATLYWYQQILGQGPKLLIQFQNNGVVDDSQLPKDRFSAERLKGVDSTLKIQPAKLEDSAVYLCASSSPGRQYFGPGTRLTVT.

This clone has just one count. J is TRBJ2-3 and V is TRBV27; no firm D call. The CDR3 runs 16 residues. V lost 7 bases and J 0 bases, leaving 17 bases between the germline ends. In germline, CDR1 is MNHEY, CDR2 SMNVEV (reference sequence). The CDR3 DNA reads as TGTGCCAGCAACATATACTCGAGCCCCAGCACAGATACGCAGTATTTT. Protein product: CASNIYSSPSTDTQYF.

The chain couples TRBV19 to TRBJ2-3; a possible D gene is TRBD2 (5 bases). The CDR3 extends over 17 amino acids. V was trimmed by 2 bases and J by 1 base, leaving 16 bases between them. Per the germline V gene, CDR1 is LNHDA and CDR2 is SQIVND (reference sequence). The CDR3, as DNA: TGTGCCAGTAGTATAAAAAGTCGGCGGGTTCGCACAGATACGCAGTATTTT. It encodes CASSIKSRRVRTDTQYF.

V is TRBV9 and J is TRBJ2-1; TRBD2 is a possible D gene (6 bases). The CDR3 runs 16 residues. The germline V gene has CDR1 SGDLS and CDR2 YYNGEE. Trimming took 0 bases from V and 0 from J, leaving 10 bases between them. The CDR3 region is CASSVGGGISYNEQFF. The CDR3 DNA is TGTGCCAGCAGCGTAGGGGGCGGGATCTCCTACAATGAGCAGTTCTTC. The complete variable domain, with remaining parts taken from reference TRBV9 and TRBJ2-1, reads DSGVTQTPKHLITATGQRVTLRCSPRSGDLSVYWYQQSLDQGLQFLIQYYNGEERAKGNILERFSAQQFPDLHSELNLSSLELGDSALYFCASSVGGGISYNEQFFGPGTRLTVL.

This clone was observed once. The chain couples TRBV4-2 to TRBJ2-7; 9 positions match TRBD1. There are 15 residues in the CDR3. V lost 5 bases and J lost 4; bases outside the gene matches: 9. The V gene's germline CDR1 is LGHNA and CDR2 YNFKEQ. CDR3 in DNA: TGTGCCAGCAGCTTGGGGACAGGGCAAAGGTACGAGCAGTACTTC. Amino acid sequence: CASSLGTGQRYEQYF.

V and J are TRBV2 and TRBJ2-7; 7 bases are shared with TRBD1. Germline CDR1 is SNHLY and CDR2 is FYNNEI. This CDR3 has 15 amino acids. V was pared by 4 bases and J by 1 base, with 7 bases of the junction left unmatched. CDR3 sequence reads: CASSVDRDSSYEQYF. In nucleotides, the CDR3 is TGTGCCAGCAGTGTGGATCGGGACAGTTCCTACGAGCAGTACTTC.

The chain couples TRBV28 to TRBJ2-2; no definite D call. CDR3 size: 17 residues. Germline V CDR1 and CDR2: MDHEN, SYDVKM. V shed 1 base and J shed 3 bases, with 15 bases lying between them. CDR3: CASSLLRAVRDTGELFF. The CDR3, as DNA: TGTGCCAGCAGTTTATTACGGGCAGTTAGGGACACCGGGGAGCTGTTTTTT. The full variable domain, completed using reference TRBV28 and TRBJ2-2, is DVKVTQSSRYLVKRTGEKVFLECVQDMDHENMFWYRQDPGLGLRLIYFSYDVKMKEKGDIPEGYSVSREKKERFSLILESASTNQTSMYLCASSLLRAVRDTGELFFGEGSRLTVL.

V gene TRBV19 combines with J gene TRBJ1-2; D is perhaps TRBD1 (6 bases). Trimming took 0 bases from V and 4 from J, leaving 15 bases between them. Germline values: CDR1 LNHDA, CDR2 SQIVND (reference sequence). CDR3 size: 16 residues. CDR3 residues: CASSIEPGGAFYGYTF. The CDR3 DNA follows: TGTGCCAGTAGTATAGAGCCGGGGGGGGCCTTCTATGGCTACACCTTC.

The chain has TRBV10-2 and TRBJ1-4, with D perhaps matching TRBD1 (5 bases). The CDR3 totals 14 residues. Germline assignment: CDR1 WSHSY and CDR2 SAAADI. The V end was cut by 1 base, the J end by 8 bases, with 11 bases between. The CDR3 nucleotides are TGCGCCAGCAGTGAGTGGGGGGAAGGCGAAAAACTGTTTTTT. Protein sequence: CASSEWGEGEKLFF.

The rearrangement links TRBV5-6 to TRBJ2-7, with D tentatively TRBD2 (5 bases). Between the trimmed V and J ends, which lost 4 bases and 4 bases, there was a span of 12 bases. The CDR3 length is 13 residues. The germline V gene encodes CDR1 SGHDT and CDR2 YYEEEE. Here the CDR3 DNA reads TGTGCCAGCAGCACCGGGATGGGATACGAGCAGTACTTC. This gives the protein CASSTGMGYEQYF.

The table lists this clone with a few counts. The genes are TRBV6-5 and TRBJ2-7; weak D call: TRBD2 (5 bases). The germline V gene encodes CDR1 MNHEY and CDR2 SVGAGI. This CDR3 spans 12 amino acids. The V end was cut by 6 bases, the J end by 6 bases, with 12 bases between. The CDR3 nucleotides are TGTGCCAGCAGACGGGGTCTCCGCGAGCAGTACTTC. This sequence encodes CASRRGLREQYF.

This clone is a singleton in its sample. The DNA for the CDR3 is TGTGCCAGCAGCTTGGAACAGCATGGCTACACCTTC. Translating gives CASSLEQHGYTF. The V gene is TRBV5-4, the J gene TRBJ1-2; D gene unclear. CDR3 length equals 12 residues. V lost 0 bases and J lost 6, with 6 bases in between. Germline V lookup: CDR1 SGHNT, CDR2 YYREEE (reference sequence). Variable domain in full (rest from reference TRBV5-4 and TRBJ1-2): ETGVTQSPTHLIKTRGQQVTLRCSSQSGHNTVSWYQQALGQGPQFIFQYYREEENGRGNFPPRFSGLQFPNYSSELNVNALELDDSALYLCASSLEQHGYTFGSGTRLTVV.

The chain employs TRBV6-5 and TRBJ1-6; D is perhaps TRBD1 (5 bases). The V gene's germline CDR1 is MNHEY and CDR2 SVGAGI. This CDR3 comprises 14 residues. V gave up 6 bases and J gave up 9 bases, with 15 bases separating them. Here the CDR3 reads CASRGPGLGSPLHF. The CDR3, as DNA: TGTGCCAGCAGAGGGCCGGGACTGGGTTCACCCCTCCACTTT.

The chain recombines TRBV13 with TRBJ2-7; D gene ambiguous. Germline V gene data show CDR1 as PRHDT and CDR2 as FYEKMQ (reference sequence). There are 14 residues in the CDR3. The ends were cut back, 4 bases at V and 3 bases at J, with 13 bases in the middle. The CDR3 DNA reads TGTGCCAGCAGCTCTGGACGGCGAATCTACGAGCAGTACTTC. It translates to CASSSGRRIYEQYF.

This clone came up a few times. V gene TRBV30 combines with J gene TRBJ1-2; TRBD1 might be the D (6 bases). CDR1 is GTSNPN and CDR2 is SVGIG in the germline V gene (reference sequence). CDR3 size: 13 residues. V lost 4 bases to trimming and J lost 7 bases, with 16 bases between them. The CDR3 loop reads CAWMVSGAIGYTF. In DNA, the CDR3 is TGTGCCTGGATGGTGTCAGGGGCCATTGGCTACACCTTC.

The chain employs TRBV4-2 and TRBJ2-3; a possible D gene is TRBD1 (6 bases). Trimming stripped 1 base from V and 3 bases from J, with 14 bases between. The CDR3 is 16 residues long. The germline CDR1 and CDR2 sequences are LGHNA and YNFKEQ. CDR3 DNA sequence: TGTGCCAGCAGCCAAGGATTTCGGACAGAGACAGATACGCAGTATTTT. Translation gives CASSQGFRTETDTQYF.

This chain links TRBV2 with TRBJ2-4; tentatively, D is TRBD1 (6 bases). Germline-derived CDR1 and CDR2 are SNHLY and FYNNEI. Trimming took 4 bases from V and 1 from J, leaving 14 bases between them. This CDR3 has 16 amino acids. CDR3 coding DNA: TGTGCCAGCAGTGGGGACACTGTTTCGGCCAAAAACATTCAGTACTTC. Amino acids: CASSGDTVSAKNIQYF. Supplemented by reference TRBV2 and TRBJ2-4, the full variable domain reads EPEVTQTPSHQVTQMGQEVILRCVPISNHLYFYWYRQILGQKVEFLVSFYNNEISEKSEIFDDQFSVERPDGSNFTLKIRSTKLEDSAMYFCASSGDTVSAKNIQYFGAGTRLSVL.

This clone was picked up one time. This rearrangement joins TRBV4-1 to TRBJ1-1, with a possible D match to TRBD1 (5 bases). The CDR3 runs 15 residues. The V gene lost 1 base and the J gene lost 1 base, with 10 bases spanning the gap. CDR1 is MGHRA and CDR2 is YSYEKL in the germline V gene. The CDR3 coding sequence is TGCGCCAGCAGCCAAGTCGTGGGGGGGAACACTGAAGCTTTCTTT. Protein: CASSQVVGGNTEAFF.

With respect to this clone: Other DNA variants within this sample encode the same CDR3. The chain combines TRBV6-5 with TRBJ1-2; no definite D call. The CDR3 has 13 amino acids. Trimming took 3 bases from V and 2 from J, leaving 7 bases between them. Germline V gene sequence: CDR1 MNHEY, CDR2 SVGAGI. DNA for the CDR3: TGTGCCAGCAGTTATTCGGCAAACTATGGCTACACCTTC. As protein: CASSYSANYGYTF.